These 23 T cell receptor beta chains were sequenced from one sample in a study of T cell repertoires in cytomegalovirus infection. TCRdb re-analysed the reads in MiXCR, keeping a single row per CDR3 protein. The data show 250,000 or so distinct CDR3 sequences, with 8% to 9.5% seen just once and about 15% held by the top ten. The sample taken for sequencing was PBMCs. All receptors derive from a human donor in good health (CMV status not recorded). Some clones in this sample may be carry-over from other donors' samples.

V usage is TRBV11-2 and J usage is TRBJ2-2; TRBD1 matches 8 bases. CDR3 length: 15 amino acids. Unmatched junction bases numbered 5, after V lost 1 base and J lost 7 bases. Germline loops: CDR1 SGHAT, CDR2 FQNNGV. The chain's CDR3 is CASSLGTGPGGELFF. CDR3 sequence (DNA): TGTGCCAGCAGCTTAGGGACAGGGCCCGGCGGGGAGCTGTTTTTT.

The CDR3 reads CSAPPLTDTQYF. CDR3 DNA: TGCAGTGCCCCACCGCTTACAGATACGCAGTATTTT. This rearrangement joins TRBV20-1 to TRBJ2-3, with D unclear. V lost 6 bases to trimming and J lost 3 bases, with 10 bases between them. The CDR3 loop spans 12 amino acids. CDR1 is DFQATT and CDR2 is SNEGSKA in the germline V gene (reference sequence).

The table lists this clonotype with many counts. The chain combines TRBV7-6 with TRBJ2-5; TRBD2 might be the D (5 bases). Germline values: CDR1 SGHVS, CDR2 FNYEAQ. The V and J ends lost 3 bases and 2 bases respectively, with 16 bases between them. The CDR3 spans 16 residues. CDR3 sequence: CASSFGRARQQETQYF. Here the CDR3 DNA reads TGTGCCAGCAGCTTTGGGCGGGCCCGACAACAAGAGACCCAGTACTTC.

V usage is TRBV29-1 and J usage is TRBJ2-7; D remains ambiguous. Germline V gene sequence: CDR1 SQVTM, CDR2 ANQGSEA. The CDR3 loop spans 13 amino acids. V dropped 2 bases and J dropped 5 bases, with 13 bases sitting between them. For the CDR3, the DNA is TGCAGCGTTGAACGCAGTCCTGGGGACGAGCAGTACTTC. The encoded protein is CSVERSPGDEQYF.

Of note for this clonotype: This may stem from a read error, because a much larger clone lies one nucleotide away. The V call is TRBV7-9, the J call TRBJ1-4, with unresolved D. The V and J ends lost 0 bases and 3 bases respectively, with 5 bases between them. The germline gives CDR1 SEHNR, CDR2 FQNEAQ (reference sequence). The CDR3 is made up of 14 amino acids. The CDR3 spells CASSLASANEKLFF. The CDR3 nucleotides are TGTGCCAGCAGCTTAGCGTCGGCTAATGAAAAACTGTTTTTT.

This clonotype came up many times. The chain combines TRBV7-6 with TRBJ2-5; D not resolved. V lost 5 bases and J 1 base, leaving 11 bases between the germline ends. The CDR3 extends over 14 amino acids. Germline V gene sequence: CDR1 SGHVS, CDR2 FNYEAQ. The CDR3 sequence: CASSPGRFQETQYF. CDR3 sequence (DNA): TGTGCCAGCAGCCCGGGCAGGTTCCAAGAGACCCAGTACTTC.

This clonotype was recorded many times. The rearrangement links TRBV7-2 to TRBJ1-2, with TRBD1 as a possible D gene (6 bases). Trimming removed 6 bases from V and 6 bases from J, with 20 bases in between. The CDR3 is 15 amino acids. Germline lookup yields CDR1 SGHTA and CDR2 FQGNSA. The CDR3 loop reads CASRSPSGERHGYTF. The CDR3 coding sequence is TGTGCCAGCAGATCTCCCTCAGGGGAGCGCCATGGCTACACCTTC.

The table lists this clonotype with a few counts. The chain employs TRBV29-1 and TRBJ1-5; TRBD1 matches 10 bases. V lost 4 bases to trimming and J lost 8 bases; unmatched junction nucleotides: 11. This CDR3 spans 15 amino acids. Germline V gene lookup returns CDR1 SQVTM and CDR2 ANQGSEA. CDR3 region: CSVAGTGASGEPQHF. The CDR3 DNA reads TGCAGCGTTGCTGGGACAGGGGCCTCCGGGGAGCCCCAGCATTTT.

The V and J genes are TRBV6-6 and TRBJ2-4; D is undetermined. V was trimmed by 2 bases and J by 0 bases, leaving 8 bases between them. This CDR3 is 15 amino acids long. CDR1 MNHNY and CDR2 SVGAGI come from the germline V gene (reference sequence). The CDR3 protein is CASSYGMLAKNIQYF. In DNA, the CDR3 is TGTGCCAGCAGTTACGGGATGCTAGCCAAAAACATTCAGTACTTC.

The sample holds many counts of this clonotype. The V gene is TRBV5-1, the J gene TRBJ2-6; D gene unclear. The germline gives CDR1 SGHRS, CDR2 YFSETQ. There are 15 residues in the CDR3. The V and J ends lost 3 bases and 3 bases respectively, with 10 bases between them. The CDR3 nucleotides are TGCGCCAGCAGCTGGATGGCCGTTGGGGCCAACGTCCTGACTTTC. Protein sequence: CASSWMAVGANVLTF.

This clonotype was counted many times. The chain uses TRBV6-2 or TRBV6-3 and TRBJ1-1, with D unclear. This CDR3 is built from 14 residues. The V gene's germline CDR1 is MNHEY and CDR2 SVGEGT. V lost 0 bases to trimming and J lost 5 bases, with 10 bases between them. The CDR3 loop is CASSYSTSGTEAFF. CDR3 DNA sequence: TGTGCCAGCAGTTACTCGACGTCTGGAACTGAAGCTTTCTTT.

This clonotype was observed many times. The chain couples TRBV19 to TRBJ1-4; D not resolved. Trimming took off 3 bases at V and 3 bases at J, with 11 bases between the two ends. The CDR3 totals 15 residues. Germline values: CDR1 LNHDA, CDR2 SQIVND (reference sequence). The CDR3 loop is CASSIGASANEKLFF. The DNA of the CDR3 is TGTGCCAGTAGTATCGGTGCTTCGGCTAATGAAAAACTGTTTTTT.

CDR3 sequence reads: CSALATGTGGPYGYTF. CDR3 sequence (DNA): TGCAGTGCTCTTGCAACCGGGACAGGGGGGCCTTATGGCTACACCTTC. The chain uses TRBV20-1 and TRBJ1-2, with 11 bases fitting TRBD1. The CDR3 totals 16 residues. Per the germline V gene, CDR1 is DFQATT and CDR2 is SNEGSKA (reference sequence). V lost 5 bases, J lost 5 bases, and 13 bases stayed unmatched.

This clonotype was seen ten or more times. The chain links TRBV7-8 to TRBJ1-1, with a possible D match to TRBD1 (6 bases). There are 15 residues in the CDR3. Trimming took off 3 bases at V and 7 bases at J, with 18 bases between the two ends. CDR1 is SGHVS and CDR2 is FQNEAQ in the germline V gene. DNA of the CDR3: TGTGCCAGCAGCTTCCTCCAGGGGCTCTCTTATGAAGCTTTCTTT. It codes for CASSFLQGLSYEAFF.

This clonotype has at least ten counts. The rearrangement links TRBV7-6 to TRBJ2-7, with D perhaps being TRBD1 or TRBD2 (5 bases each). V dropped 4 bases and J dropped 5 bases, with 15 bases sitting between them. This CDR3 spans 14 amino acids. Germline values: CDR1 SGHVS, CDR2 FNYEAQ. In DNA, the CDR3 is TGTGCCAGCAGCTCGGGCCCCATGGGGGACGAGCAGTACTTC. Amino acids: CASSSGPMGDEQYF.

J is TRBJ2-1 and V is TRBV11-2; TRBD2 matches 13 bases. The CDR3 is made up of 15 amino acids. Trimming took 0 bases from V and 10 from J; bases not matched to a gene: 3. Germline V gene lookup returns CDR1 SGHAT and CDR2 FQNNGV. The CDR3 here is CASSLEPTSGREQFF. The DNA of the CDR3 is TGTGCCAGCAGCTTAGAACCGACTAGCGGGAGGGAGCAGTTCTTC.

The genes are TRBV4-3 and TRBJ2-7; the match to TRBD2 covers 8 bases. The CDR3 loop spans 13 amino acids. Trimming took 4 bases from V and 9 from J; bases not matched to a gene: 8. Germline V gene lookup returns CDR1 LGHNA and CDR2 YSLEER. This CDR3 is CASSPGAGAVQYF. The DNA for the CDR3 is TGCGCCAGCAGCCCCGGAGCGGGAGCAGTGCAGTACTTC.

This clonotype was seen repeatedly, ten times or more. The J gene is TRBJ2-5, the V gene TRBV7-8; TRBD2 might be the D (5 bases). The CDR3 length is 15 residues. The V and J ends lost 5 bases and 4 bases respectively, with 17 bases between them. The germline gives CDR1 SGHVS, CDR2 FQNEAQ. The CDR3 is CASSPRMGVGETQYF. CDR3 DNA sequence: TGTGCCAGCAGCCCTCGAATGGGAGTCGGAGAGACCCAGTACTTC.

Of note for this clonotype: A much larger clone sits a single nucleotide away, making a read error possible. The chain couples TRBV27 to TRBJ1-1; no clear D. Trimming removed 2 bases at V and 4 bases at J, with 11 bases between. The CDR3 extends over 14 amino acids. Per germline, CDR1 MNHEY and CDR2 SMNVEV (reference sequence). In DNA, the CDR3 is TGTGCCAGCAGTTTAGCCCTGCTTGGCACTGAAGCTTTCTTT. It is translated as CASSLALLGTEAFF.

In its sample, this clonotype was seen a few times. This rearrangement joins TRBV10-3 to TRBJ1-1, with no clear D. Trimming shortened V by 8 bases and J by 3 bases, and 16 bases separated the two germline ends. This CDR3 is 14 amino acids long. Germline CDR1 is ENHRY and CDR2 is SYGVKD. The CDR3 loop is CAISRAPPDTEAFF. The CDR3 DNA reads TGTGCCATCTCCCGGGCCCCGCCGGACACTGAAGCTTTCTTT.

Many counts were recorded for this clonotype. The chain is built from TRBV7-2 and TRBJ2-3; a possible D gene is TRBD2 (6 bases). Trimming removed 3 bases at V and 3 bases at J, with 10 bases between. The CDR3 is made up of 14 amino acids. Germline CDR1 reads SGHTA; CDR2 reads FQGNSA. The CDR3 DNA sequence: TGTGCCAGCAGCTTGGCGGGGAATACAGATACGCAGTATTTT. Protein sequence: CASSLAGNTDTQYF.

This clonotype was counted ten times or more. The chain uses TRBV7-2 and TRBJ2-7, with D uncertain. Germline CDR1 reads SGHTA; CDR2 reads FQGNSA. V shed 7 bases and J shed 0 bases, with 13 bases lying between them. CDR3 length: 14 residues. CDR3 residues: CASIAGPSSYEQYF. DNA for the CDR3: TGTGCCAGCATCGCTGGGCCCAGCTCCTACGAGCAGTACTTC. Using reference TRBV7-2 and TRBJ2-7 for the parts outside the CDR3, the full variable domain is GAGVSQSPSNKVTEKGKDVELRCDPISGHTALYWYRQSLGQGLEFLIYFQGNSAPDKSGLPSDRFSAERTGGSVSTLTIQRTQQEDSAVYLCASIAGPSSYEQYFGPGTRLTVT.

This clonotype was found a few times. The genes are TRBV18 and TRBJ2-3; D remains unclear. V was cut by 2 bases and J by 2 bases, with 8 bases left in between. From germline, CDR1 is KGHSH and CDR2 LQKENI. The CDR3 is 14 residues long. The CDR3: CASSPWTDTDTQYF. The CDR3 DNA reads TGTGCCAGCTCACCATGGACGGACACAGATACGCAGTATTTT.